The clone carrying this TCR beta chain was picked up many times. The sample belongs to a study of identical twins. A single record per CDR3 protein comes from TCRdb applying MiXCR to the 5' RACE reads. The sample includes 570,000 or so distinct CDR3 sequences, 9.5% to 10% of them seen just once. CDR3 length: 13 residues. V lost 6 bases to trimming and J lost 11 bases, with 14 bases between them. CDR1 and CDR2 (germline): MNHNY, SVGAGI (reference sequence). The same sample was also used in a study of yellow fever vaccine responses in identical twins.

This receptor was identified in a woman aged 18 to 35 in good health. Material: PBMCs. The V gene is TRBV6-6, the J gene TRBJ1-6; a possible D gene is TRBD1 (6 bases). The CDR3 DNA reads as TGTGCCAGCAGAGGGGGGGGTGGGACACCCCTCCACTTT. Its protein product is CASRGGGGTPLHF.